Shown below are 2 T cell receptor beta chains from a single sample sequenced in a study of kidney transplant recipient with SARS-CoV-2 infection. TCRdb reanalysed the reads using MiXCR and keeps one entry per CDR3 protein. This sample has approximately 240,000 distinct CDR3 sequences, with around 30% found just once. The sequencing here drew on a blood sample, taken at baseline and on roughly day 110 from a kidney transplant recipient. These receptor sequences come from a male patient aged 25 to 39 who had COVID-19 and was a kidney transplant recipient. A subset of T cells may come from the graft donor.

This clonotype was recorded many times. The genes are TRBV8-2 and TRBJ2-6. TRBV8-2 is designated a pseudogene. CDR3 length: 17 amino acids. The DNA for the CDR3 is TGTGGCAACCACCTAAGGATAACACAAAGTCGGGCCAACGTCCTGACTTTC. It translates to CGNHLRITQSRANVLTF.

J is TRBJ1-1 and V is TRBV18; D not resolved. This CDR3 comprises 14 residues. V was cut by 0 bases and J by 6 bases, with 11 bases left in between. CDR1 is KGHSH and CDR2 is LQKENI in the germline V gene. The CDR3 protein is CASSPPSRPAEAFF. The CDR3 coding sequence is TGTGCCAGCTCACCACCCAGCAGGCCGGCTGAAGCTTTCTTT.